These 17 T cell receptor beta chains were all obtained from the same sample, sequenced in a study of cytomegalovirus exposure and HLA in healthy donors. Both 60 Vbeta primers and 13 Jbeta primers went into the PCR. Profiling relied on immunoSEQ multiplex PCR, and the TCRdb table lists in-frame clones only, not all of them. This repertoire shows approximately 150,000 clones, approximately 85% found once; its top ten account for 9.5% to 12%. Sequencing was carried out using PBMCs. The receptor source for this set is a man between 50 and 59 years old in good health and CMV-seropositive.

The chain carries TRBV29-1 and TRBJ2-1, with a possible D match to TRBD1 (6 bases). In germline, CDR1 is SQVTM, CDR2 ANQGSEA. The CDR3 is made up of 16 amino acids. V was shortened by 6 bases and J by 0 bases, with 18 bases between the two germline ends. This CDR3 is CSVDNRQAASYNEQFF. The CDR3 nucleotides read TGCAGCGTGGATAACCGACAGGCCGCCTCCTACAATGAGCAGTTCTTC.

This chain links TRBV7-9 with TRBJ2-1, with 8 bases fitting TRBD2. This CDR3 is 15 amino acids long. From germline, CDR1 is SEHNR and CDR2 FQNEAQ (reference sequence). Trimming at V came to 1 base and at J to 8 bases, leaving 7 bases not matched to a gene. CDR3 sequence (DNA): TGTGCCAGCAGCTTAGTAACCGGGGGGGGCTATGAGCAGTTCTTC. It specifies CASSLVTGGGYEQFF.

CDR3 residues: CASSLRRESYEQYF. CDR3 DNA sequence: TGTGCCAGCAGTTTAAGGCGGGAGAGCTACGAGCAGTACTTC. The rearrangement links TRBV27 to TRBJ2-5; 7 nucleotides match TRBD2. The DNA matches TRBJ2-7 better at its end, which makes the J call doubtful. The CDR3 covers 14 residues. From germline, CDR1 is MNHEY and CDR2 SMNVEV (reference sequence).

V and J are TRBV2 and TRBJ1-4; TRBD1 aligns across 8 bases. This CDR3 is built from 15 residues. V was pared by 4 bases and J by 3 bases, with 4 bases of the junction left unmatched. Germline loops: CDR1 SNHLY, CDR2 FYNNEI. For the CDR3, the DNA is TGTGCCAGCAGTGCTAACAGGGGGTCTAATGAAAAACTGTTTTTT. Residues: CASSANRGSNEKLFF.

The chain links TRBV2 to TRBJ2-5, with 9 bases fitting TRBD2. Trimming took 2 bases from V and 5 from J; bases not matched to a gene: 9. This CDR3 has 16 residues. Germline lookup yields CDR1 SNHLY and CDR2 FYNNEI. DNA of the CDR3: TGTGCCAGCAGTGAAACGGCGGGAGGGCCGTGGGAGACCCAGTACTTC. It is translated as CASSETAGGPWETQYF.

The chain links TRBV6-5 to TRBJ1-5; the match to TRBD1 covers 7 bases. This CDR3 has 13 amino acids. V dropped 9 bases and J dropped 7; count of bases not matched to a gene: 9. Per the germline V gene, CDR1 is MNHEY and CDR2 is SVGAGI. CDR3 loop: CASDYDRDQPQHF. The CDR3 nucleotides are TGTGCCAGTGACTATGACAGGGACCAGCCCCAGCATTTT.

This clone was observed once. The chain combines TRBV6-4 with TRBJ1-1; TRBD1 matches 7 bases. V shed 6 bases and J 2 bases; nucleotides not matched to a gene: 6. The CDR3 runs 14 residues. Germline V CDR1 and CDR2: MRHNA, SNTAGT. This CDR3 is CASRMGTDNTEAFF. As DNA, the CDR3 is TGTGCCAGCAGAATGGGGACAGACAACACTGAAGCTTTCTTT.

The chain has TRBV9 and TRBJ1-2, with unresolved D. The germline gives CDR1 SGDLS, CDR2 YYNGEE. This CDR3 comprises 12 residues. Between the trimmed V and J ends, which lost 3 bases and 8 bases, there was a span of 11 bases. The CDR3 sequence: CASSAETTGYTF. CDR3 nucleotide sequence: TGTGCCAGCAGCGCCGAGACAACGGGCTACACCTTC.

Worth noting for this clone: One end of the junction varies from germline; a read error may be responsible. V usage is TRBV11-2 and J usage is TRBJ2-6; a weak D match, TRBD1 (6 bases). Germline-derived CDR1 and CDR2 are SGHAT and FQNNGV. This CDR3 is 18 amino acids long. CDR3 DNA: TGTGCCAGCAGTTGGACAGTCGAGTACGACTCTGGGGCCAACGGCCTGACTTTC. Residues: CASSWTVEYDSGANGLTF.

The chain combines TRBV4-1 with TRBJ1-5, with unresolved D. V was cut by 2 bases and J by 4 bases, with 6 bases left in between. Germline V lookup: CDR1 MGHRA, CDR2 YSYEKL. The CDR3 is made up of 13 amino acids. The CDR3 DNA follows: TGCGCCAGCAGCCAAACAGTGAATCAGCCCCAGCATTTT. Its protein product is CASSQTVNQPQHF.

This clone was counted a few times. V and J are TRBV7-6 and TRBJ2-1; 7 bases map to TRBD2. The CDR3 loop spans 15 amino acids. With V trimmed by 5 bases and J by 0 bases, 4 bases remained unmatched. Germline V lookup: CDR1 SGHVS, CDR2 FNYEAQ. The CDR3 sequence: CASSPGRNSYNEQFF. The CDR3 coding sequence is TGTGCCAGCAGCCCCGGGAGGAACTCCTACAATGAGCAGTTCTTC.

The chain employs TRBV25-1 and TRBJ1-4; no firm D call. This CDR3 comprises 14 residues. V lost 1 base to trimming and J lost 5 bases, with 8 bases between them. Per the germline V gene, CDR1 is MGHDK and CDR2 is SYGVNS. The chain's CDR3 is CASSEFGENEKLFF. For the CDR3, the DNA is TGTGCCAGCAGTGAATTTGGGGAGAATGAAAAACTGTTTTTT.

The chain couples TRBV7-2 to TRBJ2-1, with D possibly being TRBD1 (5 bases). Germline assignment: CDR1 SGHTA and CDR2 FQGNSA. There are 14 residues in the CDR3. With 5 bases removed from V and 4 bases from J, the gap between germline ends came to 12 bases. CDR3 loop: CASSARVTYNEQFF. The CDR3 coding sequence is TGTGCCAGCAGCGCCAGGGTGACGTACAATGAGCAGTTCTTC.

The genes are TRBV5-4 and TRBJ1-2, with 7 positions matching TRBD1. There are 13 residues in the CDR3. Germline V lookup: CDR1 SGHNT, CDR2 YYREEE (reference sequence). The trim removed 4 bases at V and 5 bases at J, leaving 5 bases unmatched. The CDR3 loop reads CASSGTVRYGYTF. CDR3 DNA sequence: TGTGCCAGCAGCGGGACAGTGAGATATGGCTACACCTTC.

The CDR3 sequence is CASSIGDRSNEKLFF. Here the CDR3 DNA reads TGTGCCAGTAGTATCGGTGACAGATCTAATGAAAAACTGTTTTTT. The chain couples TRBV19 to TRBJ1-4; D is possibly TRBD1 (5 bases). The CDR3 has 15 residues. V dropped 3 bases and J dropped 3 bases, with 11 bases sitting between them. Germline V gene data show CDR1 as LNHDA and CDR2 as SQIVND (reference sequence).

The rearrangement uses TRBV6-5 and TRBJ1-4, with 7 bases fitting TRBD1. V trimming: 0 bases; J trimming: 4 bases; junction bases outside the gene matches: 5. Germline assignment: CDR1 MNHEY and CDR2 SVGAGI. The CDR3 totals 16 residues. The CDR3 nucleotides read TGTGCCAGCAGTTACTCACAACAGGGGATTAATGAAAAACTGTTTTTT. Its translation: CASSYSQQGINEKLFF.

The chain links TRBV7-9 to TRBJ2-5; possible D gene TRBD1, 5 bases. This CDR3 spans 14 amino acids. CDR1 is SEHNR and CDR2 is FQNEAQ in the germline V gene (reference sequence). Trimming cost V 3 bases and J 4 bases, with 12 bases left between them. CDR3 sequence reads: CASSFKSRGETQYF. In nucleotides, the CDR3 is TGTGCCAGCAGCTTCAAGAGTAGGGGAGAGACCCAGTACTTC.